This T cell receptor (beta chain) was sequenced during a study of Tregs in tolerant kidney transplant recipients. Points from the study as a whole: Tolerant patients' donor-specific Tregs expanded beyond overall Tregs, suggesting antigen-driven growth.

Related graft donors supplied nonmyeloablative bone marrow transplants, and mixed chimerism was transient. Profiling relied on immunoSEQ multiplex PCR, and the TCRdb table lists in-frame clones only, not all of them. The sample includes 55,000 to 75,000 clones, 70% to 90% of them seen just once. Remarks on this clone: Its specificity is unknown.

The clonotype was recovered from a human patient who received a combined kidney and bone marrow transplant. Some T cells may trace back to the graft donor. Sequencing was performed on CD4+ T cells from blood (PBMCs), taken 6 months after the transplant.

This chain's CDR3 is CASSDLGQGGPETQYF. The DNA for the CDR3 is TGTGCCAGCAGTGACCTAGGACAGGGCGGACCGGAGACCCAGTACTTC. The V call is TRBV25-1, the J call TRBJ2-5; 8 positions match TRBD1. CDR3 size: 16 residues. Germline CDR1 MGHDK, CDR2 SYGVNS. With V trimmed by 3 bases and J by 5 bases, 11 bases remained unmatched.